These T cell receptor beta chains were read from a single sample in a study of T cell responses to AZD1222 COVID-19 vaccine. Only in-frame clones appear in the TCRdb table, and some are missing; sequencing was by immunoSEQ multiplex PCR. The sample yields roughly 120,000 clones, about 88% seen once. The sample consisted of peripheral blood, taken on day 0 of AZD1222 vaccination. Receptor source: an adult in good health. The CDR3 runs from the conserved cysteine through the conserved F or W. D genes are given only for firm matches. Clone size is not always given. Where it is, it says once, few, many or a class for expanded clones.

V gene: TRBV7-2; clone size: .; J gene: TRBJ1-6; D gene: .; CDR3 length: 14; CDR3 DNA: TGTGCCAGCAGCTTGTTTCCTTCGAATTCACCCCTCCACTTT; CDR3 protein: CASSLFPSNSPLHF
V gene: TRBV30; clone size: .; J gene: TRBJ1-2; D gene: TRBD1; CDR3 length: 14; CDR3 DNA: TGTGCCTGGAGTGTACATGGACAGGGCGATGGCTACACCTTC; CDR3 protein: CAWSVHGQGDGYTF
V gene: TRBV5-1; clone size: .; J gene: TRBJ1-1; D gene: .; CDR3 length: 14; CDR3 DNA: TGCGCCAGCAGCTTGTACTACGGTAACACTGAAGCTTTCTTT; CDR3 protein: CASSLYYGNTEAFF
V gene: TRBV9; clone size: .; J gene: TRBJ1-2; D gene: TRBD1; CDR3 length: 14; CDR3 DNA: TGTGCCAGCAGTGGGACAGGGGGCATCGATGGCTACACCTTC; CDR3 protein: CASSGTGGIDGYTF
V gene: TRBV5-1; clone size: .; J gene: TRBJ2-5; D gene: .; CDR3 length: 15; CDR3 DNA: TGCGCCAGCAGCTTGGTGGGTTTGGGACAAGAGACCCAGTACTTC; CDR3 protein: CASSLVGLGQETQYF
V gene: TRBV5-5; clone size: .; J gene: TRBJ1-6; D gene: .; CDR3 length: 14; CDR3 DNA: TGTGCCAGCAGCTTCTCCAGGGCAAATTCACCCCTCCACTTT; CDR3 protein: CASSFSRANSPLHF
V gene: TRBV5-8; clone size: .; J gene: TRBJ2-7; D gene: TRBD1; CDR3 length: 14; CDR3 DNA: TGTGCCAGCAGTCGGACAGGGGGCTTCCACGAGCAGTACTTC; CDR3 protein: CASSRTGGFHEQYF
V gene: TRBV6-2/TRBV6-3; clone size: .; J gene: TRBJ1-1; D gene: TRBD1; CDR3 length: 17; CDR3 DNA: TGTGCCAGCAGTTACCTCAAACGACAGGGGATGAACACTGAAGCTTTCTTT; CDR3 protein: CASSYLKRQGMNTEAFF
V gene: TRBV28; clone size: .; J gene: TRBJ1-2; D gene: .; CDR3 length: 13; CDR3 DNA: TGTGCCAGCAGTTCTTGGAGTGACTATGGCTACACCTTC; CDR3 protein: CASSSWSDYGYTF
V gene: TRBV7-9; clone size: .; J gene: TRBJ2-3; D gene: TRBD1; CDR3 length: 18; CDR3 DNA: TGTGCCAGCAGCTTAGCGCGGTTCGGGACAGAACGCACAGATACGCAGTATTTT; CDR3 protein: CASSLARFGTERTDTQYF
V gene: TRBV6-5; clone size: .; J gene: TRBJ1-1; D gene: .; CDR3 length: 13; CDR3 DNA: TGTGCCAGCAGTTTGGACAGGAACACTGAAGCTTTCTTT; CDR3 protein: CASSLDRNTEAFF
V gene: TRBV6-6; clone size: .; J gene: TRBJ2-1; D gene: TRBD2; CDR3 length: 12; CDR3 DNA: TGTGCCACTACTACTAGCGGGTATGAGCAGTTCTTC; CDR3 protein: CATTTSGYEQFF
V gene: TRBV28; clone size: .; J gene: TRBJ1-2; D gene: .; CDR3 length: 15; CDR3 DNA: TGTGCCAGCAGTTTCCCCGAACAGGGCTACTATGGCTACACCTTC; CDR3 protein: CASSFPEQGYYGYTF
V gene: TRBV5-1; clone size: .; J gene: TRBJ1-2; D gene: TRBD1; CDR3 length: 15; CDR3 DNA: TGCGCCAGCAGAGAGGGACAGGGGTCACACTATGGCTACACCTTC; CDR3 protein: CASREGQGSHYGYTF
V gene: TRBV28; clone size: .; J gene: TRBJ2-3; D gene: TRBD2; CDR3 length: 15; CDR3 DNA: TGTGCCAGCAGAATCAACGCGGGAGGGACAGATACGCAGTATTTT; CDR3 protein: CASRINAGGTDTQYF
V gene: TRBV6-4; clone size: .; J gene: TRBJ1-6; D gene: .; CDR3 length: 17; CDR3 DNA: TGTGCCAGCAGTGACTCGGCGGCGGGGGGCGCGGATTCACCCCTCCACTTT; CDR3 protein: CASSDSAAGGADSPLHF
V gene: TRBV14; clone size: .; J gene: TRBJ2-5; D gene: .; CDR3 length: 14; CDR3 DNA: TGTGCCAGCAGCCAGGGGGGGCTCGAAGAGACCCAGTACTTC; CDR3 protein: CASSQGGLEETQYF
V gene: TRBV5-1; clone size: once; J gene: TRBJ1-3; D gene: .; CDR3 length: 14; CDR3 DNA: TGCGCCAGCAGCTTGGGAGGTATTGAGAACACCATATATTTT; CDR3 protein: CASSLGGIENTIYF
V gene: TRBV5-8; clone size: .; J gene: TRBJ2-5; D gene: TRBD1; CDR3 length: 15; CDR3 DNA: TGTGCCAGCAGCTTGGCTGGACAGGGTGTGGAGACCCAGTACTTC; CDR3 protein: CASSLAGQGVETQYF
V gene: TRBV10-3; clone size: .; J gene: TRBJ1-3; D gene: .; CDR3 length: 13; CDR3 DNA: TGTGCCATCAGTGGGACCGACGGAAACACCATATATTTT; CDR3 protein: CAISGTDGNTIYF
V gene: TRBV3-1/TRBV3-2; clone size: .; J gene: TRBJ1-3; D gene: .; CDR3 length: 15; CDR3 DNA: TGTGCCAGCAGCCAAGTGATCGGCTCTGGAAACACCATATATTTT; CDR3 protein: CASSQVIGSGNTIYF
V gene: TRBV4-1; clone size: .; J gene: TRBJ2-2; D gene: .; CDR3 length: 17; CDR3 DNA: TGCGCCAGCAGCCAGCTGGACCTCTTCACGAACACCGGGGAGCTGTTTTTT; CDR3 protein: CASSQLDLFTNTGELFF
V gene: TRBV7-8; clone size: .; J gene: TRBJ1-2; D gene: .; CDR3 length: 16; CDR3 DNA: TGTGCCAGCAGCCTAACCAGACTGCAAACTAACTATGGCTACACCTTC; CDR3 protein: CASSLTRLQTNYGYTF
V gene: TRBV24-1; clone size: .; J gene: TRBJ2-7; D gene: TRBD1; CDR3 length: 16; CDR3 DNA: TGTGCCACCAGTGATCCTACGACAGGGAGCTCCTACGAGCAGTACTTC; CDR3 protein: CATSDPTTGSSYEQYF
V gene: TRBV29-1; clone size: .; J gene: TRBJ2-1; D gene: .; CDR3 length: 14; CDR3 DNA: TGCAGCGTTGTTAGCGCGAGAGGTTACAATGAGCAGTTCTTC; CDR3 protein: CSVVSARGYNEQFF
V gene: TRBV19; clone size: .; J gene: TRBJ2-2; D gene: .; CDR3 length: 11; CDR3 DNA: TGTGCCAGTAGTATGAGCGGGGAGCTGTTTTTT; CDR3 protein: CASSMSGELFF
V gene: TRBV6-5; clone size: .; J gene: TRBJ1-1; D gene: .; CDR3 length: 14; CDR3 DNA: TGTGCCAGCAGTTACTCGAACGGGAACACTGAAGCTTTCTTT; CDR3 protein: CASSYSNGNTEAFF
V gene: TRBV10-1; clone size: .; J gene: TRBJ1-4; D gene: .; CDR3 length: 16; CDR3 DNA: TGCGCCAGCAGACCACCAGGGCCTAGTGGTAATGAAAAACTGTTTTTT; CDR3 protein: CASRPPGPSGNEKLFF
V gene: TRBV4-1; clone size: .; J gene: TRBJ1-2; D gene: .; CDR3 length: 14; CDR3 DNA: TGCGCCAGCAGCCAAGATGCAGGGAGAGGTGGCTACACCTTC; CDR3 protein: CASSQDAGRGGYTF
V gene: TRBV9; clone size: .; J gene: TRBJ1-2; D gene: TRBD1; CDR3 length: 13; CDR3 DNA: TGTGCCAGCAGCGCGACAGGGGTCTATGGCTACACCTTC; CDR3 protein: CASSATGVYGYTF
V gene: TRBV4-1; clone size: .; J gene: TRBJ2-5; D gene: .; CDR3 length: 15; CDR3 DNA: TGCGCCAGCAGCCAAGGTTTACAGGCCCAAGAGACCCAGTACTTC; CDR3 protein: CASSQGLQAQETQYF
V gene: TRBV6-5; clone size: .; J gene: TRBJ1-3; D gene: .; CDR3 length: 15; CDR3 DNA: TGTGCCAGCAGTCCGAGGGCCCTGGAGGGAAACACCATATATTTT; CDR3 protein: CASSPRALEGNTIYF
V gene: TRBV29-1; clone size: .; J gene: TRBJ2-1; D gene: .; CDR3 length: 11; CDR3 DNA: TGCAGCGTTGAAGGAGACAATGAGCAGTTCTTC; CDR3 protein: CSVEGDNEQFF